One sample yielded the 29 T cell receptor beta chains listed below, sequenced in a study of control samples from healthy donors and cancer patients. Measured with immunoSEQ multiplex PCR; TCRdb has only the in-frame clones, and not every one. The sample lists around 51,000 clones, around nine tenths seen once, with around two fifths in the top ten. Input material: PBMCs. These receptors came from a man between 50 and 59 years old with head and neck cancer.

In its sample, this clone was seen a few times. The chain links TRBV10-3 to TRBJ1-1; 7 bases fit TRBD1. The CDR3 covers 15 residues. Germline CDR1 and CDR2: ENHRY and SYGVKD. Trimming removed 4 bases from V and 2 bases from J; junction bases left unmatched: 7. CDR3: CAISAETGINTEAFF. The CDR3 DNA reads TGTGCCATCAGTGCAGAGACAGGGATAAACACTGAAGCTTTCTTT.

This rearrangement joins TRBV6-5 to TRBJ2-1; 11 bases line up with TRBD1. J gave up 6 bases and V 4 bases, and 2 bases lay outside the gene matches. CDR3 size: 14 residues. Germline values: CDR1 MNHEY, CDR2 SVGAGI. The CDR3 reads CASSSGTGGNEQFF. The CDR3 DNA is TGTGCCAGCAGTTCCGGGACAGGGGGCAATGAGCAGTTCTTC.

Concerning this clone: Other DNA sequences in the sample encode the same CDR3. The genes are TRBV7-3 and TRBJ2-7, with TRBD2 as a possible D gene (7 bases). The CDR3 sequence is 15 residues long. V lost 5 bases and J lost 7, with 21 bases in between. CDR1 is SGHTA, CDR2 FQGTGA, per germline. The CDR3 DNA reads TGTGCCAGCAGCCTTAGAGGGCGGGGGCTGGGGGAGCAGTACTTC. It yields the protein CASSLRGRGLGEQYF.

This clone came up a few times. The CDR3 DNA reads as TGTGCCAGCAGCTCCCCGCAGGCGAACACTGAAGCTTTCTTT. Protein: CASSSPQANTEAFF. The rearrangement joins TRBV7-9 to TRBJ1-1; no firm D call. V lost 4 bases to trimming and J lost 1 base, with 10 bases between them. The CDR3 contains 14 residues. Germline loops: CDR1 SEHNR, CDR2 FQNEAQ (reference sequence).

V is TRBV7-6 and J is TRBJ2-5, with 13 bases aligning to TRBD2. Germline lookup yields CDR1 SGHVS and CDR2 FNYEAQ. V shed 5 bases and J 5 bases; nucleotides not matched to a gene: 14. This CDR3 comprises 18 residues. This CDR3 is CASSPRGLAGAPRETQYF. The CDR3 bases are TGTGCCAGCAGCCCTCGAGGACTAGCGGGGGCCCCCCGGGAGACCCAGTACTTC.

This chain uses TRBV7-9 with TRBJ1-1; D is unresolved. CDR1 and CDR2 from the germline V gene are SEHNR and FQNEAQ (reference sequence). The CDR3 contains 14 residues. The V end was cut by 1 base, the J end by 0 bases, with 6 bases between. This chain's CDR3 is CASSLVGVNTEAFF. CDR3 nucleotide sequence: TGTGCCAGCAGCTTAGTGGGCGTGAACACTGAAGCTTTCTTT.

The rearrangement joins TRBV7-9 to TRBJ2-3; 13 positions match TRBD2. The CDR3 is made up of 18 amino acids. V was clipped by 4 bases and J by 3 bases; unmatched bases: 10. Per germline, CDR1 SEHNR and CDR2 FQNEAQ (reference sequence). CDR3 sequence (DNA): TGTGCCAGCAGCTGGACTAGCGGGAGAATGTCGAGGACAGATACGCAGTATTTT. Protein product: CASSWTSGRMSRTDTQYF.

The rearrangement links TRBV28 to TRBJ1-1; no reliable D call. The CDR3 runs 11 residues. The ends were cut back, 3 bases at V and 4 bases at J, with 3 bases in the middle. Germline values: CDR1 MDHEN, CDR2 SYDVKM. The CDR3 sequence: CASSFGTEAFF. The CDR3 DNA reads TGTGCCAGCAGTTTCGGCACTGAAGCTTTCTTT.

V is TRBV7-2 and J is TRBJ2-7, with TRBD2 matching over 10 bases. This CDR3 has 18 residues. Germline V gene data show CDR1 as SGHTA and CDR2 as FQGNSA. Trimming at V came to 2 bases and at J to 7 bases, leaving 17 bases not matched to a gene. The chain's CDR3 is CASSLRSGLTSGVGEQYF. The CDR3 DNA sequence: TGTGCCAGCAGCTTAAGGTCCGGGCTAACTAGCGGGGTCGGGGAGCAGTACTTC.

The V gene is TRBV5-6, the J gene TRBJ1-2, with 7 bases matching TRBD1. Trimming took 4 bases from V and 8 from J; bases not matched to a gene: 11. The germline V gene has CDR1 SGHDT and CDR2 YYEEEE. There are 14 residues in the CDR3. CDR3 bases: TGTGCCAGCAGCCCATACCGACAGGGAACGGGCTACACCTTC. Its translation: CASSPYRQGTGYTF.

The V gene is TRBV14, the J gene TRBJ2-7; D is uncertain. Trimming cost V 1 base and J 0 bases, with 10 bases left between them. The CDR3 runs to 15 residues. Germline loops: CDR1 SGHDN, CDR2 FVKESK. CDR3 sequence (DNA): TGTGCCAGCAGCCAAGGGTGGAGCCCCTCCTACGAGCAGTACTTC. This codes for CASSQGWSPSYEQYF.

The chain recombines TRBV5-1 with TRBJ1-5; a weak D match, TRBD1 (6 bases). The CDR3 is 19 amino acids. The ends were cut back, 4 bases at V and 0 bases at J, with 23 bases in the middle. Germline CDR1 and CDR2: SGHRS and YFSETQ. The CDR3 is CASSGGRGAINYSNQPQHF. The CDR3 coding sequence is TGCGCCAGCAGCGGCGGCAGGGGCGCGATAAATTATAGCAATCAGCCCCAGCATTTT.

The gene calls are TRBV5-4 and TRBJ2-1, with a weak D call TRBD1 (5 bases). The germline gives CDR1 SGHNT, CDR2 YYREEE (reference sequence). Trimming took 0 bases from V and 2 from J, leaving 21 bases between them. This CDR3 region has 19 residues. CDR3 residues: CASSLEWYIRQPPYNEQFF. The CDR3 DNA sequence: TGTGCCAGCAGCTTGGAATGGTATATTAGACAGCCACCCTACAATGAGCAGTTCTTC.

V and J are TRBV6-5 and TRBJ2-2, with 14 bases aligning to TRBD2. The germline gives CDR1 MNHEY, CDR2 SVGAGI. J lost 7 bases, V lost 7 bases, and 5 bases had no gene match. This CDR3 has 15 amino acids. CDR3 protein: CASKKGLAGGGELFF. CDR3 DNA sequence: TGTGCCAGCAAGAAAGGACTAGCGGGAGGCGGGGAGCTGTTTTTT.

The V and J genes are TRBV4-1 and TRBJ1-1, with a weak D call TRBD1 (6 bases). CDR3 length: 15 residues. V was trimmed by 0 bases and J by 3 bases, leaving 11 bases between them. The V gene's germline CDR1 is MGHRA and CDR2 YSYEKL. This CDR3 reads CASSQEVRGDTEAFF. For the CDR3, the DNA is TGCGCCAGCAGCCAAGAAGTCAGGGGTGACACTGAAGCTTTCTTT.

The chain uses TRBV4-1 and TRBJ2-6; possibly TRBD1 or TRBD2 for D (5 bases each). V shed 4 bases and J shed 0 bases, with 13 bases lying between them. Germline values: CDR1 MGHRA, CDR2 YSYEKL. The CDR3 runs 17 residues. The CDR3 loop is CASSLTGANSGANVLTF. Here the CDR3 DNA reads TGCGCCAGCAGCCTTACCGGGGCAAACTCTGGGGCCAACGTCCTGACTTTC.

This chain joins TRBV7-9 and TRBJ1-2; the D is unclear. CDR1 and CDR2 (germline): SEHNR, FQNEAQ (reference sequence). This CDR3 region has 15 residues. The V gene lost 5 bases and the J gene lost 8 bases, with 21 bases spanning the gap. The CDR3 loop is CASSPNGVRIAGYTF. The CDR3 DNA is TGTGCCAGCAGCCCCAACGGGGTCCGGATTGCGGGCTACACCTTC.

V gene TRBV3-1 (or the pseudogene TRBV3-2) combines with J gene TRBJ2-3, with TRBD2 identical over 10 bases. This CDR3 is 15 amino acids long. The germline CDR1 and CDR2 sequences are LGHDT and YNNKEL (reference sequence). Trimming took 4 bases from V and 4 from J; bases not matched to a gene: 5. CDR3 bases: TGTGCCAGCAGCCCAGGACTAGCGGAAGCAGATACGCAGTATTTT. It specifies CASSPGLAEADTQYF.

V gene TRBV28 combines with J gene TRBJ1-5; TRBD1 agrees at 7 bases. V was clipped by 6 bases and J by 2 bases; unmatched bases: 7. In germline, CDR1 is MDHEN, CDR2 SYDVKM. The CDR3 totals 15 residues. This CDR3 reads CASRTQGMGNQPQHF. The CDR3 coding sequence is TGTGCCAGCAGAACACAGGGGATGGGCAATCAGCCCCAGCATTTT. The full variable domain, its missing parts supplied by reference TRBV28 and TRBJ1-5, is DVKVTQSSRYLVKRTGEKVFLECVQDMDHENMFWYRQDPGLGLRLIYFSYDVKMKEKGDIPEGYSVSREKKERFSLILESASTNQTSMYLCASRTQGMGNQPQHFGDGTRLSIL.

This chain links TRBV5-1 with TRBJ2-1; D is unclear. Germline V CDR1 and CDR2: SGHRS, YFSETQ. The CDR3 sequence is 15 residues long. The V gene lost 1 base and the J gene lost 0 bases, with 8 bases spanning the gap. CDR3 in DNA: TGCGCCAGCAGCTTGACGGCGAGCTCCTACAATGAGCAGTTCTTC. This encodes CASSLTASSYNEQFF.

The rearrangement uses TRBV4-3 and TRBJ2-3, with D perhaps TRBD2 (5 bases). Germline CDR1 is LGHNA and CDR2 is YSLEER. The CDR3 covers 16 residues. The V end lost 0 bases, the J end lost 5 bases, and 15 bases lay between the germline ends. The CDR3 is CASSQDPTGGGDTQYF. For the CDR3, the DNA is TGCGCCAGCAGCCAAGATCCGACCGGAGGTGGAGATACGCAGTATTTT.

The V gene is TRBV5-4, the J gene TRBJ2-1; tentatively, D is TRBD1 (6 bases). V shed 7 bases and J shed 6 bases, with 23 bases lying between them. The germline gives CDR1 SGHNT, CDR2 YYREEE (reference sequence). The CDR3 is 16 amino acids. CDR3 in amino acids: CASAPPPQGRPNEQFF. The CDR3 DNA is TGTGCCAGCGCCCCTCCCCCCCAGGGGCGCCCCAATGAGCAGTTCTTC.

The rearrangement uses TRBV4-2 and TRBJ2-2; D gene ambiguous. Deletions cut 0 bases from V and 4 bases from J, with 9 bases between. This CDR3 contains 15 residues. CDR1 and CDR2 from the germline V gene are LGHNA and YNFKEQ. The CDR3 protein is CASSQEGSSTGELFF. The CDR3 DNA sequence: TGTGCCAGCAGCCAAGAAGGGTCGTCCACCGGGGAGCTGTTTTTT.

The chain carries TRBV28 and TRBJ1-6, with D maybe TRBD1 (6 bases). Trimming removed 6 bases from V and 3 bases from J, with 15 bases in between. The germline V gene has CDR1 MDHEN and CDR2 SYDVKM. The CDR3 is made up of 16 amino acids. The CDR3 loop is CASRREQGHYNSPLHF. The DNA of the CDR3 is TGTGCCAGCAGGAGAGAACAGGGCCACTATAATTCACCCCTCCACTTT.

This rearrangement joins TRBV5-1 to TRBJ2-3; 8 nucleotides align to TRBD2. V trimming: 4 bases; J trimming: 2 bases; junction bases outside the gene matches: 9. Germline loops: CDR1 SGHRS, CDR2 YFSETQ. The CDR3 totals 16 residues. DNA for the CDR3: TGCGCCAGCAGCGACGTTTTGCGGGGGGTCACAGATACGCAGTATTTT. Translation gives CASSDVLRGVTDTQYF.

V and J are TRBV5-1 and TRBJ2-1, with 7 nucleotides matching TRBD1. J was trimmed by 8 bases and V by 5 bases; bases with no gene match: 4. Germline V gives CDR1 SGHRS, CDR2 YFSETQ. The CDR3 sequence is 12 residues long. CDR3 residues: CASRKTGDEQFF. CDR3 in DNA: TGCGCCAGCAGGAAAACAGGGGATGAGCAGTTCTTC.

The J gene is TRBJ2-3, the V gene TRBV7-2; TRBD2 is a possible D gene (6 bases). Trimming removed 3 bases from V and 8 bases from J, with 24 bases in between. CDR1 SGHTA and CDR2 FQGNSA come from the germline V gene. The CDR3 spans 17 residues. CDR3 sequence reads: CASSFGPGRRVLTTQYF. The CDR3 nucleotides are TGTGCCAGCAGCTTCGGCCCCGGTAGGAGGGTATTGACTACGCAGTATTTT.

This clone was counted once. The rearrangement joins TRBV6-5 to TRBJ1-1; no clear D. The CDR3 runs to 13 residues. Trimming removed 10 bases at V and 1 base at J, with 13 bases between. The germline CDR1 and CDR2 sequences are MNHEY and SVGAGI. The CDR3 sequence is CATLGKANTEAFF. The CDR3 DNA reads as TGTGCCACCCTCGGGAAGGCGAACACTGAAGCTTTCTTT.

The chain carries TRBV7-3 and TRBJ1-2; D remains unclear. There are 12 residues in the CDR3. Germline CDR1 SGHTA, CDR2 FQGTGA. The V end was cut by 0 bases, the J end by 2 bases, with 1 base between. CDR3 loop: CASSLTNYGYTF. CDR3 DNA: TGTGCCAGCAGCTTAACAAACTATGGCTACACCTTC.